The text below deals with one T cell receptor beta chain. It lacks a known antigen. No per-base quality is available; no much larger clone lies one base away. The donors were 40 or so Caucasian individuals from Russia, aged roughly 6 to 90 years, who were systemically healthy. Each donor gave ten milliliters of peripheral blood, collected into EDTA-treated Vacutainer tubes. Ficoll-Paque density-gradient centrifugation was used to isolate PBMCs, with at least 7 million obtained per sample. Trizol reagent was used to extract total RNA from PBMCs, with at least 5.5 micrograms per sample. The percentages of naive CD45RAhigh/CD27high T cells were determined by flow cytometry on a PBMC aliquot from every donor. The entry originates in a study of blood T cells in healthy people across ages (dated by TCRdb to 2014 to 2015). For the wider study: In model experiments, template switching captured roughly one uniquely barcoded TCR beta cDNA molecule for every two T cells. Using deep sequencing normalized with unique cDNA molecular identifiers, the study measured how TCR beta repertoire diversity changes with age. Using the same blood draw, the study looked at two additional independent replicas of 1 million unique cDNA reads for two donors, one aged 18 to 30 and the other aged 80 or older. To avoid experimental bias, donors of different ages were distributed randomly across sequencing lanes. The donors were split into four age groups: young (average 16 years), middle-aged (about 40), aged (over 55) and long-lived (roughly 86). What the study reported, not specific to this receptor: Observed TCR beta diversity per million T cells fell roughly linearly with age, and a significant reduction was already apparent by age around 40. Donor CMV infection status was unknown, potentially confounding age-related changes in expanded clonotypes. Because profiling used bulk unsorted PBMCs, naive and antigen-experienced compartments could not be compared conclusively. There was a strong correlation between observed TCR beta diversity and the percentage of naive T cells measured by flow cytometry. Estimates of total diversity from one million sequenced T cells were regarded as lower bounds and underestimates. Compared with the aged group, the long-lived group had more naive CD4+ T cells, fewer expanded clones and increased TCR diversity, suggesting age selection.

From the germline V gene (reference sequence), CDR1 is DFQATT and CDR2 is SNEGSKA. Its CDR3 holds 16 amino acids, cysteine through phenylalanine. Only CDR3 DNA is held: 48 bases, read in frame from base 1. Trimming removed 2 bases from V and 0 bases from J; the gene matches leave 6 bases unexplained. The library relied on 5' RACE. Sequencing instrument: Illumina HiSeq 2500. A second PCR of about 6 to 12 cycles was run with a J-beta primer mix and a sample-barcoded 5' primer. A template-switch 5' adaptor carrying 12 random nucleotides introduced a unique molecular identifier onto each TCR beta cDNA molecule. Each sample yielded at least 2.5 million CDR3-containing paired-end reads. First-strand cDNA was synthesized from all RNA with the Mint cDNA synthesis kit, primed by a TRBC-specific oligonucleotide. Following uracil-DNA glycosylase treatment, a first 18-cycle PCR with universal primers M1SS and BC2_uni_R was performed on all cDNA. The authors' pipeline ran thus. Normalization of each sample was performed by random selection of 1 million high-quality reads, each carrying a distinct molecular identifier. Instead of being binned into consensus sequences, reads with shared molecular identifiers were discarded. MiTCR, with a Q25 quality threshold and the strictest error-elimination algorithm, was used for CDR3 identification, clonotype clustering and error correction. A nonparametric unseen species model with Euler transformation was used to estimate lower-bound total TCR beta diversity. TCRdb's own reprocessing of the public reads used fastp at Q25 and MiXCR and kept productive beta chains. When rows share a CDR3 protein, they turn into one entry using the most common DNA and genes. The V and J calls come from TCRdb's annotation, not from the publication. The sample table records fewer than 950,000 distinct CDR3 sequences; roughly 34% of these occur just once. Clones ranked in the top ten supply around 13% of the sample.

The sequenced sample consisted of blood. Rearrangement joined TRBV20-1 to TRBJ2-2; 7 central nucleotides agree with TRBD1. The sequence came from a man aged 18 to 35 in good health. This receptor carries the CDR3 CSARRGQMSNTGELFF. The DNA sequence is TGCAGTGCTAGACGGGGACAGATGTCGAACACCGGGGAGCTGTTTTTT.